Following are 31 T cell receptor beta chains from one sample sequenced in a study of human T cells and chemical hapten exposure. Time point noted: patch test 2, 6 weeks after DPC sensitization. Treatment here: therapeutic diphenylcyclopropenone sensitization with weekly scalp DPC. MiXCR, run by TCRdb on the RACE reads, gives a single entry per CDR3 protein. The table records just over 350,000 distinct CDR3 sequences, 6% to 7% of them present only once. This specimen consisted of whole blood, obtained in connection with sensitization to the hapten diphenylcyclopropenone (DPC). Receptors originate from a young woman with alopecia areata. Some clones in this sample may be carry-over from other donors' samples.

This clonotype was detected ten times or more. This sequence joins TRBV5-1 and TRBJ1-1; D not certain. This CDR3 comprises 12 residues. Per the germline V gene, CDR1 is SGHRS and CDR2 is YFSETQ. Trimming stripped 6 bases from V and 11 bases from J, with 17 bases between. CDR3 sequence (DNA): TGCGCCAGCACCTCCGACGGGGTTGCGGCTTTCTTT. It codes for CASTSDGVAAFF.

This clonotype was picked up many times. The chain has TRBV6-5 and TRBJ1-2, with 11 bases lining up with TRBD1. CDR1 and CDR2 (germline): MNHEY, SVGAGI. V gave up 2 bases and J gave up 6 bases; unmatched junction bases: 5. The CDR3 loop spans 15 amino acids. The CDR3 nucleotides read TGTGCCAGCAGTTACCCTCTGGGACAGGGGGATGGCTACACCTTC. Encoded protein: CASSYPLGQGDGYTF.

This clonotype has at least ten counts. V usage is TRBV18 and J usage is TRBJ1-5, with D hard to call. This CDR3 has 16 amino acids. The germline CDR1 and CDR2 sequences are KGHSH and LQKENI. V was cut by 0 bases and J by 4 bases, with 13 bases left in between. In DNA form, the CDR3 reads TGTGCCAGCTCACCACCAGGCCTTCGTGGAAATCAGCCCCAGCATTTT. Translated: CASSPPGLRGNQPQHF.

The table lists this clonotype with a count of one. The rearrangement links TRBV25-1 to TRBJ2-1; TRBD2 matches at 9 bases. V gave up 8 bases and J gave up 0 bases; unmatched junction bases: 8. In germline, CDR1 is MGHDK, CDR2 SYGVNS. The CDR3 is 16 residues long. The CDR3 loop reads CASVPLSGSSYNEQFF. In DNA, the CDR3 is TGTGCCAGCGTGCCCCTTAGCGGGAGCTCCTACAATGAGCAGTTCTTC.

This clonotype was counted many times. The chain employs TRBV7-8 and TRBJ1-3; possibly TRBD1 for D (5 bases). The V gene lost 5 bases and the J gene lost 8 bases, with 22 bases spanning the gap. The CDR3 runs 16 residues. Looked up from germline, CDR1 is SGHVS and CDR2 is FQNEAQ. CDR3 amino acids: CASSIRGTGGMDTIYF. CDR3 bases: TGTGCCAGCAGCATCAGAGGGACCGGGGGAATGGACACCATATATTTT.

This clonotype was observed at least ten times. The genes are TRBV25-1 and TRBJ1-2; 7 bases are shared with TRBD1. J lost 3 bases, V lost 6 bases, and 7 bases had no gene match. This CDR3 comprises 14 residues. Germline V CDR1 and CDR2: MGHDK, SYGVNS. CDR3 sequence (DNA): TGTGCCAGCAGCTCATCCGGGACAGACTATGGCTACACCTTC. It encodes CASSSSGTDYGYTF.

This clonotype was counted a few times. This chain uses TRBV10-3 with TRBJ1-1, with D tentatively TRBD1 (5 bases). Germline V gene lookup returns CDR1 ENHRY and CDR2 SYGVKD. The V end lost 10 bases, the J end lost 2 bases, and 14 bases lay between the germline ends. The CDR3 is 13 residues long. CDR3 sequence reads: CATAVTENTEAFF. The DNA of the CDR3 is TGTGCCACCGCCGTGACAGAAAACACTGAAGCTTTCTTT.

Concerning this clonotype: Germline is not matched at one junction end, which may reflect a read error. The chain uses TRBV7-2 and TRBJ1-2, with 8 bases matching TRBD1. The germline V gene encodes CDR1 SGHTA and CDR2 FQGNSA. The length of the CDR3 is 15 residues. The CDR3: CANSLLQGVAYGYTF. The CDR3 DNA reads TGTGCCAACAGCTTATTACAGGGGGTGGCGTATGGCTACACCTTC.

The sample holds many counts of this clonotype. The V call is TRBV20-1, the J call TRBJ1-2; 12 bases agree with TRBD1. Germline V gives CDR1 DFQATT, CDR2 SNEGSKA (reference sequence). This CDR3 is built from 14 residues. Trimming removed 3 bases from V and 6 bases from J; junction bases left unmatched: 5. CDR3 DNA: TGCAGTGCTAGTACCGGGACAGGGGGCCATGGCTACACCTTC. Translating gives CSASTGTGGHGYTF.

In this sample, this clonotype turned up a few times. The chain employs TRBV7-9 and TRBJ2-5, with 7 bases identical to TRBD2. There are 15 residues in the CDR3. Per the germline V gene, CDR1 is SEHNR and CDR2 is FQNEAQ (reference sequence). The ends lost 5 bases at V and 0 bases at J; junction bases unmatched: 6. The CDR3 loop reads CASSPSGKYQETQYF. DNA for the CDR3: TGTGCCAGCAGCCCAAGCGGGAAGTACCAAGAGACCCAGTACTTC. The full variable domain, rest sourced from reference TRBV7-9 and TRBJ2-5, is DTGVSQNPRHKITKRGQNVTFRCDPISEHNRLYWYRQTLGQGPEFLTYFQNEAQLEKSRLLSDRFSAERPKGSFSTLEIQRTEQGDSAMYLCASSPSGKYQETQYFGPGTRLLVL.

J is TRBJ2-7 and V is TRBV7-2; D assignment may be TRBD1 or TRBD2 (5 bases each). Germline V gene data show CDR1 as SGHTA and CDR2 as FQGNSA. This CDR3 contains 12 residues. With 5 bases removed from V and 7 bases from J, the gap between germline ends came to 12 bases. The CDR3 DNA reads as TGTGCCAGCAGCCCCCGGTGGGGGGAGCAGTACTTC. Its protein is CASSPRWGEQYF.

The V and J genes are TRBV20-1 and TRBJ2-7, with 8 bases that match TRBD1. CDR3 length: 14 amino acids. The junction had 8 bases not matched to a gene; V was cut back by 2 bases and J by 5 bases. Looked up from germline, CDR1 is DFQATT and CDR2 is SNEGSKA (reference sequence). CDR3 DNA sequence: TGCAGTGCTAGATGGCAGGGGGCGTCCGACGAGCAGTACTTC. Its translation is CSARWQGASDEQYF.

The rearrangement uses TRBV4-3 and TRBJ1-4, with 8 bases lining up with TRBD1. The length of the CDR3 is 14 residues. Trimming took 4 bases from V and 7 from J; bases not matched to a gene: 5. In germline, CDR1 is LGHNA, CDR2 YSLEER. Here the CDR3 DNA reads TGCGCCAGCAGCCGATTGACAGGGGCTGAAAAACTGTTTTTT. It yields the protein CASSRLTGAEKLFF.

The chain recombines TRBV5-1 with TRBJ1-1; D is unresolved. Trimming left V 0 bases short and J 3 bases short, with 6 bases between. This CDR3 comprises 13 residues. The germline V gene has CDR1 SGHRS and CDR2 YFSETQ. The CDR3 reads CASSLEPYTEAFF. The CDR3 region has the DNA TGCGCCAGCAGCTTGGAACCTTACACTGAAGCTTTCTTT.

The chain couples TRBV2 to TRBJ2-6, with D hard to call. The CDR3 extends over 14 amino acids. Germline lookup yields CDR1 SNHLY and CDR2 FYNNEI. V lost 3 bases and J 0 bases, leaving 3 bases between the germline ends. The CDR3 region has the DNA TGTGCCAGCAGTGATGACTCTGGGGCCAACGTCCTGACTTTC. Translating gives CASSDDSGANVLTF.

This clonotype occurred a few times. CDR3 nucleotides: TGTGCCAGTTCCCTCGGGACAGCGATCCAAGAGACCCAGTACTTC. It is translated as CASSLGTAIQETQYF. The V gene is TRBV5-8, the J gene TRBJ2-5, with 7 bases lining up with TRBD1. The CDR3 length is 15 residues. J lost 1 base, V lost 8 bases, and 11 bases had no gene match. Germline V gene lookup returns CDR1 SGHTS and CDR2 YDEGEE.

In this sample, this clonotype turned up a few times. The gene calls are TRBV7-8 and TRBJ1-1; D unclear. CDR1 and CDR2 from the germline V gene are SGHVS and FQNEAQ. V gave up 3 bases and J gave up 3 bases, with 14 bases separating them. The CDR3 is made up of 15 amino acids. The CDR3 sequence: CASSFNRGSDTEAFF. As DNA, the CDR3 is TGTGCCAGCAGCTTTAATCGAGGCTCGGACACTGAAGCTTTCTTT.

This clonotype was seen at least ten times. The rearrangement joins TRBV3-1 to TRBJ1-5; no firm D call. CDR3 size: 15 residues. Germline CDR1 and CDR2: LGHDT and YNNKEL (reference sequence). The V gene lost 4 bases and the J gene lost 3 bases, with 13 bases spanning the gap. CDR3 loop: CASSPSGVANQPQHF. CDR3 in DNA: TGTGCCAGCAGCCCAAGCGGAGTTGCCAATCAGCCCCAGCATTTT.

This clonotype was seen repeatedly, ten times or more. V is TRBV6-5 and J is TRBJ1-1, with unresolved D. V gave up 4 bases and J gave up 0 bases, with 12 bases separating them. The CDR3 totals 15 residues. The germline CDR1 and CDR2 sequences are MNHEY and SVGAGI. CDR3 in DNA: TGTGCCAGCAGTTCCCCTAGAATTCTGAACACTGAAGCTTTCTTT. It yields the protein CASSSPRILNTEAFF.

This clonotype was observed a few times. The chain recombines TRBV4-3 with TRBJ2-6; TRBD1 matches 9 bases. J was trimmed by 4 bases and V by 0 bases; bases with no gene match: 4. The CDR3 length is 17 residues. Germline V lookup: CDR1 LGHNA, CDR2 YSLEER. CDR3: CASSQEGTGTGANVLTF. The CDR3 DNA sequence: TGCGCCAGCAGCCAAGAAGGGACAGGGACCGGGGCCAACGTCCTGACTTTC.

This clonotype has a handful of counts. The J gene is TRBJ2-3, the V gene TRBV12-3 or TRBV12-4, with D perhaps assigned TRBD1 or TRBD2 (5 bases each). CDR3 size: 14 residues. The V end was cut by 6 bases, the J end by 4 bases, with 14 bases between. Here the CDR3 reads CASSPTGPPDTQYF. In DNA form, the CDR3 reads TGTGCCAGCAGCCCCACGGGGCCCCCAGATACGCAGTATTTT.

The chain links TRBV12-3 or TRBV12-4 to TRBJ2-1, with a possible D match to TRBD2 (6 bases). This CDR3 is built from 15 residues. The V and J ends lost 6 bases and 4 bases respectively, with 16 bases between them. Here the CDR3 reads CASSPKGTVYNEQFF. The DNA for the CDR3 is TGTGCCAGCAGCCCTAAGGGGACTGTTTACAATGAGCAGTTCTTC.

This clonotype appeared many times. The gene calls are TRBV7-9 and TRBJ1-1; unclear D gene. The CDR3 loop spans 12 amino acids. Germline V lookup: CDR1 SEHNR, CDR2 FQNEAQ (reference sequence). V shed 5 bases and J shed 11 bases, with 15 bases lying between them. In DNA form, the CDR3 reads TGTGCCAGCAGCCGGGGAAGTTCCCTTGCTTTCTTT. Translation gives CASSRGSSLAFF.

Notes on this clonotype: This may come from a read error, since a much larger clone is one base off. The chain couples TRBV5-1 to TRBJ1-1; tentative D call: TRBD1 (6 bases). V was cut by 3 bases and J by 6 bases, with 15 bases left in between. Germline V gene lookup returns CDR1 SGHRS and CDR2 YFSETQ. The CDR3 runs to 14 residues. CDR3 nucleotide sequence: TGCGCCAGCAGCTCTGACAGGCCGGACCCTGAAGCTTTCTTT. Encoded protein: CASSSDRPDPEAFF.

This clonotype came up many times. The V call is TRBV12-3 or TRBV12-4, the J call TRBJ1-6; D is unclear. This CDR3 contains 16 residues. V lost 5 bases to trimming and J lost 3 bases, with 14 bases between them. CDR3 sequence reads: CASSPPEAGYNSPLHF. The CDR3 bases are TGTGCCAGCAGTCCCCCGGAGGCAGGCTATAATTCACCCCTCCACTTT.

Points on this clonotype: Germline and junction disagree at one end, which may indicate a read error. J is TRBJ1-1 and V is TRBV18; a weak D match, TRBD1 (6 bases). Germline-derived CDR1 and CDR2 are KGHSH and LQKENI. CDR3 length: 14 residues. The CDR3 nucleotides read TGTGCCAGCTCACCGCAGGGGACGAACACTAAAGCTTTCTTT. Protein: CASSPQGTNTKAFF. The whole variable domain, filled in from reference TRBV18 and TRBJ1-1, reads NAGVMQNPRHLVRRRGQEARLRCSPMKGHSHVYWYRQLPEEGLKFMVYLQKENIIDESGMPKERFSAEFPKEGPSILRIQQVVRGDSAAYFCASSPQGTNTKAFFGQGTRLTVV.

The chain links TRBV6-5 to TRBJ2-1; D gene uncertain. Germline V CDR1 and CDR2: MNHEY, SVGAGI. The V gene lost 7 bases and the J gene lost 4 bases, with 14 bases spanning the gap. The CDR3 contains 14 residues. The CDR3 sequence: CASTSRKGYNEQFF. In nucleotides, the CDR3 is TGTGCCAGCACCTCCCGTAAAGGTTACAATGAGCAGTTCTTC.

This chain connects TRBV6-2 or TRBV6-3 to TRBJ2-7; a possible D gene is TRBD1 (5 bases). Deletions cut 2 bases from V and 2 bases from J, with 19 bases between. From germline, CDR1 is MNHEY and CDR2 SVGEGT. This CDR3 contains 17 residues. The CDR3 DNA is TGTGCCAGCAGTTACCTCGCCCGTACGACAGAACCCTACGAGCAGTACTTC. It specifies CASSYLARTTEPYEQYF.

This clonotype appeared many times. The rearrangement links TRBV2 to TRBJ1-1, with a possible D match to TRBD1 (6 bases). This CDR3 comprises 13 residues. V lost 6 bases and J 4 bases, leaving 12 bases between the germline ends. Germline values: CDR1 SNHLY, CDR2 FYNNEI. The CDR3 protein is CASRVDSGTEAFF. In DNA, the CDR3 is TGTGCCAGCAGGGTGGACAGCGGCACTGAAGCTTTCTTT.

This clonotype was seen more than once but under ten times. V usage is TRBV6-5 and J usage is TRBJ1-1, with 7 bases that match TRBD1. Unmatched junction bases numbered 2, after V lost 3 bases and J lost 7 bases. This CDR3 is 12 amino acids long. Germline V lookup: CDR1 MNHEY, CDR2 SVGAGI. In DNA form, the CDR3 reads TGTGCCAGCAGTTATGGGACAGTTGAAGCTTTCTTT. Amino acid sequence: CASSYGTVEAFF.

This clonotype was seen a few times. The chain combines TRBV5-4 with TRBJ2-3; 7 bases fit TRBD2. Trimming cost V 3 bases and J 2 bases; bases outside gene matches: 9. Germline-derived CDR1 and CDR2 are SGHNT and YYREEE (reference sequence). The CDR3 length is 16 residues. The CDR3 sequence: CASSSRVLADTDTQYF. As DNA, the CDR3 is TGTGCCAGCAGCTCCCGTGTCCTAGCGGACACAGATACGCAGTATTTT.